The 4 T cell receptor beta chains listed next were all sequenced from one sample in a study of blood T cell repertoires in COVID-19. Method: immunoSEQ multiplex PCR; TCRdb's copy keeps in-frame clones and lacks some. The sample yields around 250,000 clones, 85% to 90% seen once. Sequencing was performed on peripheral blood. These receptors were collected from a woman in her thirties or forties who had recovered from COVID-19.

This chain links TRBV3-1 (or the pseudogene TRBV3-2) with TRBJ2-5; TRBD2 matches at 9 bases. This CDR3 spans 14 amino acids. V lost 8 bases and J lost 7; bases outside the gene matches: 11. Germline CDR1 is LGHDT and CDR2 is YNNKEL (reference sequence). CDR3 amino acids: CASRLRGGLGTQYF. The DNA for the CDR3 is TGTGCCAGCCGCCTGCGGGGGGGCCTGGGGACCCAGTACTTC.

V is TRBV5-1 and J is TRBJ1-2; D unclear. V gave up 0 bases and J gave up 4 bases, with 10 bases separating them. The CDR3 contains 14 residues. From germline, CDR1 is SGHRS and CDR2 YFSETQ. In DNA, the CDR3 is TGCGCCAGCAGCTTGGACAGTACCACCTATGGCTACACCTTC. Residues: CASSLDSTTYGYTF.

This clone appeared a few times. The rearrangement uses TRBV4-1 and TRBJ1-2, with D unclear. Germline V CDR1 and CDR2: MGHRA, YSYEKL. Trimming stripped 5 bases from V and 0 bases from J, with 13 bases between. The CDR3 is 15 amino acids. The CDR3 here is CASSLIQTTNYGYTF. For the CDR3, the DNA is TGCGCCAGCAGCTTAATACAGACGACTAACTATGGCTACACCTTC.

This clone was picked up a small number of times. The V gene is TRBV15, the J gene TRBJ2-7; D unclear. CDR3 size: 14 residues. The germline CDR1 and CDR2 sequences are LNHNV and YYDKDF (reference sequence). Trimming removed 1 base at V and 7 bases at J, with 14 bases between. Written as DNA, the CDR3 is TGTGCCACCAGCAGAGGTAGCAATCTTCGGGAGCAGTACTTC. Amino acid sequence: CATSRGSNLREQYF.